These 8 T cell receptor beta chains were all obtained from the same sample, sequenced in a study of OX40 agonist ivuxolimab in advanced cancers. Libraries were prepared by immunoSEQ multiplex PCR; TCRdb keeps only in-frame clonotypes and omits some of them. The sample consists of approximately 94,000 clones, roughly 90% of them appearing once. The sequencing here drew on CD4+ or CD8+ T cells sorted from blood, taken in a trial of the OX40 agonist ivuxolimab. Receptors originate from an adult with an advanced solid tumor such as melanoma, head and neck, liver or kidney cancer.

The V call is TRBV19, the J call TRBJ1-1; 8 bases match TRBD1. V lost 3 bases and J lost 1; bases outside the gene matches: 4. The CDR3 is made up of 15 amino acids. Germline V gene sequence: CDR1 LNHDA, CDR2 SQIVND (reference sequence). CDR3 amino acids: CASSILGTGNTEAFF. The DNA of the CDR3 is TGTGCCAGTAGTATCTTAGGGACAGGGAACACTGAAGCTTTCTTT. The full variable domain, in which reference TRBV19 and TRBJ1-1 provide the parts outside the CDR3, is DGGITQSPKYLFRKEGQNVTLSCEQNLNHDAMYWYRQDPGQGLRLIYYSQIVNDFQKGDIAEGYSVSREKKESFPLTVTSAQKNPTAFYLCASSILGTGNTEAFFGQGTRLTVV.

This sequence joins TRBV6-1 and TRBJ1-4; TRBD1 matches 8 bases. V shed 6 bases, J shed 8 bases, and the junction held 5 bases outside the gene matches. CDR1 and CDR2 from the germline V gene are MNHNS and SASEGT. The CDR3 extends over 13 amino acids. In DNA, the CDR3 is TGTGCCAGCAGCGACAGGGGTGGCGAAAAACTGTTTTTT. This gives the protein CASSDRGGEKLFF.

This clone occurred once. The chain employs TRBV19 and TRBJ2-6; no firm D call. Per the germline V gene, CDR1 is LNHDA and CDR2 is SQIVND (reference sequence). The V and J ends lost 3 bases and 2 bases respectively, with 8 bases between them. CDR3 length equals 15 residues. In DNA form, the CDR3 reads TGTGCCAGTAGTATTGGTAGGGCTGGGGCCAACGTCCTGACTTTC. Amino acid sequence: CASSIGRAGANVLTF.

This clone came up once. The chain uses TRBV9 and TRBJ2-1; D possibly corresponds to TRBD2 (7 bases). V lost 3 bases and J lost 8, with 15 bases in between. The CDR3 length is 14 residues. Looked up from germline, CDR1 is SGDLS and CDR2 is YYNGEE. The CDR3 loop is CASSERGAGDEQFF. In DNA, the CDR3 is TGTGCCAGCAGCGAACGGGGGGCCGGGGATGAGCAGTTCTTC.

The genes are TRBV5-8 and TRBJ2-7, with D tentatively TRBD1 or TRBD2 (6 bases each). V was cut by 7 bases and J by 2 bases, with 13 bases left in between. The CDR3 covers 13 residues. In germline, CDR1 is SGHTS, CDR2 YDEGEE. DNA for the CDR3: TGTGCCAGCCAAAGGAGGGGGGCCTACGAGCAGTACTTC. Translation gives CASQRRGAYEQYF.

V and J are TRBV6-1 and TRBJ2-1; 13 bases fit TRBD2. Germline V gene sequence: CDR1 MNHNS, CDR2 SASEGT. J gave up 6 bases and V 2 bases, and 7 bases lay outside the gene matches. The CDR3 totals 17 residues. CDR3 protein: CASSEILTSGGANEQFF. DNA of the CDR3: TGTGCCAGCAGTGAAATCCTCACTAGCGGGGGGGCCAATGAGCAGTTCTTC.

The CDR3: CASRDGGFTEAFF. CDR3 DNA: TGTGCCAGCAGGGACGGGGGTTTCACTGAAGCTTTCTTT. The gene calls are TRBV2 and TRBJ1-1; a possible D gene is TRBD1 (5 bases). The CDR3 sequence is 13 residues long. Trimming removed 6 bases from V and 4 bases from J, with 12 bases in between. CDR1 and CDR2 from the germline V gene are SNHLY and FYNNEI.

The genes are TRBV18 and TRBJ1-1; no clear D gene. Trimming took 6 bases from V and 1 from J, leaving 9 bases between them. The CDR3 extends over 13 amino acids. Germline V gives CDR1 KGHSH, CDR2 LQKENI. CDR3 residues: CASSQTENTEAFF. CDR3 coding DNA: TGTGCCAGCTCCCAGACGGAGAACACTGAAGCTTTCTTT.